This T cell receptor (beta chain) was sequenced for a study of breast tumors, draining lymph nodes, adjacent tissues. A single record per CDR3 protein comes from TCRdb applying MiXCR to the multiplex PCR reads. This table holds 200,000 to 250,000 distinct CDR3 sequences, under 40% found once. Study-level points and caveats: Tumor repertoires ranked between lymph nodes and nontumor tissue in diversity, with V and J gene preferences. Most tumor T cells seemingly derive from lymph node, then expand in tumor. Tumor T cell lymph node origin was a supported hypothesis, not proven. Luminal-like breast cancer showed significantly higher tumor–nontumor repertoire similarity than basal-like.

This clonotype was seen many times. Antigen unknown. Axillary draining lymph nodes of breast cancer patients supplied the node samples. The receptor's source is a female donor with breast cancer. Some clones in this sample may be carry-over from other donors' samples. Sequenced input: axillary lymph node tissue.

CDR3 residues: CASSLEAGNGYTF. As DNA, the CDR3 is TGTGCCAGCAGCCTAGAAGCGGGGAATGGCTACACCTTC. V usage is TRBV7-9 and J usage is TRBJ1-2; D remains ambiguous. CDR3 length: 13 amino acids. Germline-derived CDR1 and CDR2 are SEHNR and FQNEAQ (reference sequence). The V and J ends lost 5 bases and 6 bases respectively, with 13 bases between them. Full variable domain (rest looked up from reference TRBV7-9 and TRBJ1-2): DTGVSQNPRHKITKRGQNVTFRCDPISEHNRLYWYRQTLGQGPEFLTYFQNEAQLEKSRLLSDRFSAERPKGSFSTLEIQRTEQGDSAMYLCASSLEAGNGYTFGSGTRLTVV.